This T cell receptor beta chain was retrieved from a study of T cell responses to AZD1222 COVID-19 vaccine. Study-wide points: At study baseline, merely roughly 6 AZD1222 recipients were seropositive.

Points on this clone: Antigen unknown.

In germline, CDR1 is SGHDN, CDR2 FVKESK. Trimming left V 5 bases short and J 4 bases short, with 17 bases between. The CDR3 consists of 15 residues. The data were produced by immunoSEQ multiplex PCR, yet TCRdb's version contains in-frame clones alone and is incomplete. The table lists around 94,000 clones, approximately 88% of them singletons. This TCR was sampled from an adult in good health. The chain has TRBV14 and TRBJ1-2; the D gene is possibly TRBD1 (5 bases). Sequences were derived from peripheral blood, sampled on day 0 of AZD1222 vaccination. The CDR3 DNA sequence: TGTGCCAGCAGCGAAAGAAAAGACAGATTCTATGGCTACACCTTC. It codes for CASSERKDRFYGYTF.